This T cell receptor beta chain was identified during a study of T cell responses to AZD1222 COVID-19 vaccine. Clones were read by immunoSEQ multiplex PCR, and TCRdb kept only the in-frame ones, dropping some. Among 150,000 to 200,000 clones listed, approximately 90% were seen once. The germline CDR1 and CDR2 sequences are ENHRY and SYGVKD. Unmatched junction bases numbered 11, after V lost 4 bases and J lost 0 bases. The CDR3 is made up of 18 amino acids. With regard to this clone: The antigen is undetermined.

Study outcomes and limitations: Donors in the cohort were predominantly white British and more often female, and clonal diversity was possibly underestimated. As reported, nearly half of all spike-specific TCRs target variant regions that are unmutated.

J is TRBJ2-3 and V is TRBV10-3, with 9 bases fitting TRBD2. The TCR was taken from an adult in good health. The specimen was peripheral blood, collected on day 0 of AZD1222 vaccination. CDR3 sequence: CAISAGAGGPPSTDTQYF. The CDR3 bases are TGTGCCATCAGTGCAGGAGCGGGGGGCCCACCTAGCACAGATACGCAGTATTTT.